These 8 T cell receptor beta chains came from one sample sequenced in a study of graft-versus-host responses after intestinal transplantation. The protocol was immunoSEQ multiplex PCR, while the TCRdb copy is restricted to in-frame clones and leaves out a portion. The sample includes 110,000 to 150,000 clones, 80% to 95% seen only once; the top ten take about 0.19%. No antigen is known for these receptors. This sample comprised unstimulated CD4+ T cells sorted from spleen or lymph node cells, obtained before intestinal transplant. Receptor source: a human donor who received an intestinal transplant.

This clone has a single count. The chain joins TRBV5-1 to TRBJ2-3; D perhaps matches TRBD2 (6 bases). There are 16 residues in the CDR3. Trimming stripped 2 bases from V and 3 bases from J, with 16 bases between. Germline lookup yields CDR1 SGHRS and CDR2 YFSETQ. The CDR3 DNA follows: TGCGCCAGCAGCTTTGTGGCGGGATCAGGGACAGATACGCAGTATTTT. Translating gives CASSFVAGSGTDTQYF.

The chain is built from TRBV7-9 and TRBJ1-1, with TRBD1 matching over 7 bases. The CDR3 extends over 14 amino acids. After removal of 7 bases from V and 1 base from J, the junction contained 6 bases not matched to a gene. Germline V gene data show CDR1 as SEHNR and CDR2 as FQNEAQ (reference sequence). This CDR3 is CASTKGQANTEAFF. DNA for the CDR3: TGTGCCAGCACCAAAGGACAGGCGAACACTGAAGCTTTCTTT.

Note on this clone: One end of the junction varies from germline; a read error may be responsible. The rearrangement joins TRBV4-2 to TRBJ2-7, with a tentative D call TRBD1 (6 bases). Germline CDR1 is LGHNA and CDR2 is YNFKEQ. The CDR3 is 14 amino acids. CDR3 in DNA: TGTGCCAGCAACCAAGCACAGGGTTCCTACGAGCAGTACTTC. The encoded protein is CASNQAQGSYEQYF.

The chain combines TRBV27 with TRBJ1-1; D is ambiguous. The V gene lost 2 bases and the J gene lost 4 bases, with 17 bases spanning the gap. Germline V lookup: CDR1 MNHEY, CDR2 SMNVEV (reference sequence). This CDR3 contains 16 residues. CDR3 amino acids: CASSLRALVGGTEAFF. DNA of the CDR3: TGTGCCAGCAGTTTAAGGGCCCTCGTGGGAGGCACTGAAGCTTTCTTT.

The chain has TRBV7-9 and TRBJ2-2, with D hard to call. The CDR3 loop spans 17 amino acids. Between the trimmed V and J ends, which lost 3 bases and 2 bases, there was a span of 16 bases. Germline V lookup: CDR1 SEHNR, CDR2 FQNEAQ (reference sequence). The CDR3 is CASSLPLAGLNTGELFF. DNA for the CDR3: TGTGCCAGCAGCTTGCCATTGGCAGGTTTAAACACCGGGGAGCTGTTTTTT.

The chain uses TRBV28 and TRBJ2-7, with D possibly TRBD2 on 5 matching bases. Germline V gene data show CDR1 as MDHEN and CDR2 as SYDVKM. V was trimmed by 5 bases and J by 9 bases, leaving 14 bases between them. The CDR3 spans 12 residues. The CDR3 reads CASSGPRLRQYF. The CDR3 DNA reads as TGTGCCAGCAGTGGACCGAGACTACGGCAGTACTTC.

This chain links TRBV14 with TRBJ2-7; no firm D call. Germline V gene sequence: CDR1 SGHDN, CDR2 FVKESK. CDR3 length equals 15 residues. V was trimmed by 4 bases and J by 5 bases, leaving 18 bases between them. The CDR3 DNA reads as TGTGCCAGCAGCCCGCTGGGTGGGTCTTTCAACGAGCAGTACTTC. It yields the protein CASSPLGGSFNEQYF.

On this clone: One end of the junction is discordant with germline, which a read error may explain. This chain links TRBV4-1 with TRBJ1-1; possibly TRBD1 for D (5 bases). Looked up from germline, CDR1 is MGHRA and CDR2 is YSYEKL. This CDR3 is 14 amino acids long. The chain's CDR3 is CASSHPTENTEAFF. The CDR3 nucleotides are TGTGCCAGCAGCCACCCGACAGAGAACACTGAAGCTTTCTTT.